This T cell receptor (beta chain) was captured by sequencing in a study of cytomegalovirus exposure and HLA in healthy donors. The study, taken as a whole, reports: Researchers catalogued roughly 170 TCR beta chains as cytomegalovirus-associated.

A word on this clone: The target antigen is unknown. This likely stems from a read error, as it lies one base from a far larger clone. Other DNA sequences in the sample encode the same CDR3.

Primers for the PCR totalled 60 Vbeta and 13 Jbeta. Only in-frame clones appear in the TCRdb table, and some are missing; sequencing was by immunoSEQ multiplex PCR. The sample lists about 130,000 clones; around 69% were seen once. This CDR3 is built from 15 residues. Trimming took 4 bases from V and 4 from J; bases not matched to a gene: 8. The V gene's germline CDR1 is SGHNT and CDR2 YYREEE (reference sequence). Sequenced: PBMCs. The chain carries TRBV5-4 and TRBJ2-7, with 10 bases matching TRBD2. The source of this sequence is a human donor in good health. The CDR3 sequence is CASSQVKREGYEQYF. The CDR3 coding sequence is TGTGCCAGCAGCCAAGTTAAGCGGGAGGGTTACGAGCAGTACTTC.